The 21 T cell receptor beta chains given below trace back to one sample, sequenced in a study of blood T cell repertoires in COVID-19. Using immunoSEQ multiplex PCR, the repertoire was profiled, and TCRdb retains in-frame clones only, with some absent. This table holds 120,000 or so clones, approximately 80% found once. The sequencing input was peripheral blood. The receptors originated from a woman between 50 and 59 years old with acute or convalescent COVID-19.

The gene calls are TRBV11-3 and TRBJ2-3; D possibly corresponds to TRBD1 (6 bases). Germline V CDR1 and CDR2: SGHNT, YENEEA. The CDR3 runs 13 residues. V was shortened by 8 bases and J by 1 base, with 10 bases between the two germline ends. CDR3 nucleotides: TGTGCCAGCGGAAGGACAGGCACAGATACGCAGTATTTT. Translating gives CASGRTGTDTQYF.

The chain combines TRBV19 with TRBJ1-1; 7 nucleotides match TRBD1. This CDR3 region has 14 residues. Per germline, CDR1 LNHDA and CDR2 SQIVND (reference sequence). The V and J ends lost 9 bases and 6 bases, in that order; junction bases with no gene match: 13. The CDR3 spells CASGDLTGVAEAFF. In DNA form, the CDR3 reads TGTGCCAGCGGGGACTTAACAGGGGTTGCTGAAGCTTTCTTT.

The J gene is TRBJ2-7, the V gene TRBV4-2, with 7 bases identical to TRBD2. Germline CDR1 and CDR2: LGHNA and YNFKEQ. Germline trimming cut 0 bases from V and 3 bases from J; bases unmatched to any gene: 11. The length of the CDR3 is 17 residues. CDR3 sequence: CASSQDGLDAGDYEQYF. The CDR3 coding sequence is TGTGCCAGCAGCCAAGATGGTCTTGATGCGGGGGACTACGAGCAGTACTTC.

The V and J genes are TRBV5-4 and TRBJ1-2; TRBD1 is a possible D gene (5 bases). This CDR3 comprises 14 residues. Germline-derived CDR1 and CDR2 are SGHNT and YYREEE (reference sequence). V dropped 1 base and J dropped 3 bases, with 10 bases sitting between them. The CDR3 reads CASSLPARDYGYTF. CDR3 sequence (DNA): TGTGCCAGCAGCTTGCCTGCCAGGGACTATGGCTACACCTTC.

This clone has just one count. V gene TRBV6-4 combines with J gene TRBJ1-1; weak D call: TRBD1 (5 bases). The CDR3 length is 13 residues. Germline V gene lookup returns CDR1 MRHNA and CDR2 SNTAGT. The V and J ends lost 3 bases and 11 bases respectively, with 16 bases between them. The DNA of the CDR3 is TGTGCCAGCAGTGAAGTCTGGGGCGGAGGGGCTTTCTTT. It translates to CASSEVWGGGAFF.

The CDR3 protein is CASSLGQGTYEQYF. DNA for the CDR3: TGTGCCAGCAGTTTGGGACAGGGGACCTACGAGCAGTACTTC. The rearrangement uses TRBV27 and TRBJ2-7, with 10 bases aligning to TRBD1. Germline loops: CDR1 MNHEY, CDR2 SMNVEV (reference sequence). This CDR3 is built from 14 residues. V shed 3 bases, J shed 2 bases, and the junction held 1 base outside the gene matches.

The J gene is TRBJ1-5, the V gene TRBV7-8, with 11 bases lining up with TRBD1. Germline V gene data show CDR1 as SGHVS and CDR2 as FQNEAQ. This CDR3 has 16 residues. The J segment lost 5 bases and the V segment lost 3 bases, leaving 6 bases of the junction unmatched. CDR3 region: CASSFASGQGDQPQHF. In DNA form, the CDR3 reads TGTGCCAGCAGCTTTGCCTCGGGACAGGGGGATCAGCCCCAGCATTTT.

Ten or more counts support this clone. The chain recombines TRBV6-2 or TRBV6-3 with TRBJ2-7; D might be TRBD1 (6 bases). The CDR3 contains 14 residues. The V gene lost 6 bases and the J gene lost 0 bases, with 12 bases spanning the gap. From germline, CDR1 is MNHEY and CDR2 SVGEGT. CDR3 amino acids: CASSWTELSYEQYF. CDR3 nucleotides: TGTGCCAGCAGCTGGACAGAGCTCTCCTACGAGCAGTACTTC.

This clone has more than one count but fewer than ten. CDR3 sequence: CASRRRANNEQFF. The CDR3 region has the DNA TGTGCCAGCCGGAGGCGGGCGAACAATGAGCAGTTCTTC. The V call is TRBV11-2, the J call TRBJ2-1; maybe TRBD2 (5 bases). Per the germline V gene, CDR1 is SGHAT and CDR2 is FQNNGV. This CDR3 spans 13 amino acids. V was clipped by 8 bases and J by 5 bases, with 13 bases between them. The full variable domain, its missing parts supplied by reference TRBV11-2 and TRBJ2-1, is EAGVAQSPRYKIIEKRQSVAFWCNPISGHATLYWYQQILGQGPKLLIQFQNNGVVDDSQLPKDRFSAERLKGVDSTLKIQPAKLEDSAVYLCASRRRANNEQFFGPGTRLTVL.

The V call is TRBV19, the J call TRBJ1-4; no clear D gene. CDR1 is LNHDA, CDR2 SQIVND, per germline (reference sequence). V was pared by 5 bases and J by 7 bases, with 14 bases between. CDR3 length equals 14 residues. The CDR3 bases are TGTGCCAGTAGTTCCCCAGCGCCTAGTGAAAAACTGTTTTTT. Translated: CASSSPAPSEKLFF.

The rearrangement links TRBV5-6 to TRBJ2-3, with a weak D call TRBD2 (7 bases). V lost 4 bases and J 6 bases, leaving 15 bases between the germline ends. The CDR3 has 14 amino acids. Germline CDR1 and CDR2: SGHDT and YYEEEE. DNA for the CDR3: TGTGCCAGCAGCGCGGGGGCGGGGGCGGATACGCAGTATTTT. It translates to CASSAGAGADTQYF.

V gene TRBV5-1 combines with J gene TRBJ1-5; 8 nucleotides agree with TRBD1. CDR3 size: 15 residues. V lost 0 bases and J lost 6; bases outside the gene matches: 5. Germline V gives CDR1 SGHRS, CDR2 YFSETQ. DNA for the CDR3: TGCGCCAGCAGCTTGGCAGGGGGCGCAGGTCAGCCCCAGCATTTT. Residues: CASSLAGGAGQPQHF.

The V and J genes are TRBV7-3 and TRBJ1-1; D gene uncertain. The CDR3 loop spans 14 amino acids. V lost 1 base to trimming and J lost 1 base, with 7 bases between them. Germline CDR1 is SGHTA and CDR2 is FQGTGA. The CDR3 DNA reads TGTGCCAGCAGCTTAAATTCCGGGAACACTGAAGCTTTCTTT. Translated: CASSLNSGNTEAFF.

The chain links TRBV24-1 to TRBJ2-1, with 10 positions matching TRBD2. V trimming: 4 bases; J trimming: 6 bases; junction bases outside the gene matches: 11. Germline values: CDR1 KGHDR, CDR2 SFDVKD. This CDR3 comprises 17 residues. The DNA of the CDR3 is TGTGCCACCAGTGACCCCTCTGGACTAGCGGAAATCAATGAGCAGTTCTTC. This sequence encodes CATSDPSGLAEINEQFF.

The chain carries TRBV19 and TRBJ2-1; 7 bases are a match to TRBD1. Germline values: CDR1 LNHDA, CDR2 SQIVND (reference sequence). V was clipped by 7 bases and J by 6 bases; unmatched bases: 9. The CDR3 length is 14 residues. The CDR3: CASTLGRGSNEQFF. The CDR3 nucleotides are TGTGCCAGTACCTTGGGCAGGGGGAGCAATGAGCAGTTCTTC.

The genes are TRBV10-3 and TRBJ2-7; D might be TRBD1 (5 bases). The V end lost 6 bases, the J end lost 0 bases, and 15 bases lay between the germline ends. Per the germline V gene, CDR1 is ENHRY and CDR2 is SYGVKD. This CDR3 is built from 15 residues. The CDR3 nucleotides are TGTGCCATCAGCCTCGACAGCCAAAGCTCCTACGAGCAGTACTTC. Translating gives CAISLDSQSSYEQYF.

The chain is built from TRBV6-1 and TRBJ1-2; D remains unclear. The CDR3 is made up of 15 amino acids. CDR1 MNHNS and CDR2 SASEGT come from the germline V gene. Deletions cut 2 bases from V and 2 bases from J, with 12 bases between. The CDR3: CASSEFWAGNYGYTF. CDR3 sequence (DNA): TGTGCCAGCAGTGAATTTTGGGCGGGGAACTATGGCTACACCTTC.

The chain uses TRBV11-2 and TRBJ2-3, with D possibly TRBD2 on 5 matching bases. Per the germline V gene, CDR1 is SGHAT and CDR2 is FQNNGV. This CDR3 has 13 residues. Trimming pared 0 bases from V and 12 bases from J, leaving 13 bases between. CDR3 residues: CASSLDLLGDQYF. The CDR3 DNA sequence: TGTGCCAGCAGCTTAGATCTATTGGGAGATCAGTATTTT.

The V call is TRBV24-1, the J call TRBJ1-1, with D possibly matching TRBD1 (5 bases). The CDR3 extends over 12 amino acids. The V end lost 2 bases, the J end lost 8 bases, and 8 bases lay between the germline ends. Germline V CDR1 and CDR2: KGHDR, SFDVKD. CDR3 nucleotides: TGTGCCACCAGTGATTATACAGGAGAAGCTTTCTTT. It yields the protein CATSDYTGEAFF.

The sample holds many counts of this clone. The chain has TRBV5-5 and TRBJ2-7; TRBD1 might be the D (6 bases). Trimming cost V 1 base and J 6 bases, with 11 bases left between them. This CDR3 is 13 amino acids long. Germline V gives CDR1 SGHKS, CDR2 YYEKEE (reference sequence). The CDR3 loop reads CASSLRQVGEQYF. CDR3 DNA: TGTGCCAGCAGCTTGAGACAGGTGGGCGAGCAGTACTTC.

This chain joins TRBV27 and TRBJ2-7; D remains unclear. From germline, CDR1 is MNHEY and CDR2 SMNVEV (reference sequence). There are 14 residues in the CDR3. Trimming stripped 6 bases from V and 2 bases from J, with 14 bases between. The CDR3 coding sequence is TGTGCCAGCAGGTTCGCAACTTCACCCTACGAGCAGTACTTC. Its protein product is CASRFATSPYEQYF.